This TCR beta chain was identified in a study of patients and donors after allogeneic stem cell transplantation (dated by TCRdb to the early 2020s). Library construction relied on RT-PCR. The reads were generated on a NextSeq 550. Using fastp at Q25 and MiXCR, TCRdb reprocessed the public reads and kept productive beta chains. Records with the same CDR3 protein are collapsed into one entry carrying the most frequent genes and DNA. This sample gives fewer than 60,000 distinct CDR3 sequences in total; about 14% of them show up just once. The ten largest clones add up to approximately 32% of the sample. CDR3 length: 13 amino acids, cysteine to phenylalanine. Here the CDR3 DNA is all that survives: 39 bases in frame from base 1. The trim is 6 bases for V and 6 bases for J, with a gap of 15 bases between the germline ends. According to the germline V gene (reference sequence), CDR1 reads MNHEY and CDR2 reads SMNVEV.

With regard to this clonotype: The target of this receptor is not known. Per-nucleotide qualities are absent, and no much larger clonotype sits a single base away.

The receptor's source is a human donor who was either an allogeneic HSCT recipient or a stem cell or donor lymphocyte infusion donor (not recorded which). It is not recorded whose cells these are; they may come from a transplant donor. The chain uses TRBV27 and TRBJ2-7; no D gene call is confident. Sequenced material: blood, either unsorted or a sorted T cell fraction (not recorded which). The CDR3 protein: CASRPLGSPEQYF. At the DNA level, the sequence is TGTGCCAGCAGACCCTTAGGGTCTCCCGAGCAGTACTTC.